This is a list of T cell receptor beta chains from one sample in a study of T-cell reconstitution after alpha-beta-depleted transplantation in children. TCRdb used MiXCR to reprocess the PCR reads, holding one entry per CDR3 protein. The sample lists some 600,000 distinct CDR3 sequences, over 10% occurring once. The source material was PBMCs, mostly from graft donor cells, sampled 360 days after TCRalphabeta/CD19-depleted stem cell transplant. Receptor source: a male patient between 5 and 17 years old who had a stem cell transplant for acute myeloid leukemia, so the T cells may come from the graft donor. Both conserved end residues are part of each CDR3. Each record gives: V gene, clone size, D gene, J gene, CDR3 protein, CDR3 DNA. D genes are given only for firm matches. Size is stated for part of the rows, as once, few or many counts, or as a class when the clone is expanded.

TRBV28	few	-	TRBJ2-7	CASSFTTAGPRSSYEQYF	TGTGCCAGCAGTTTCACAACTGCGGGACCCAGGAGCTCCTACGAGCAGTACTTC
TRBV14	-	TRBD2	TRBJ2-3	CASSQGKLAGGITDTQYF	TGTGCCAGCAGCCAAGGAAAGCTAGCGGGAGGTATAACAGATACGCAGTATTTT
TRBV12-3/TRBV12-4	many	-	TRBJ2-3	CASGQRKPADTQYF	TGTGCCAGCGGACAAAGGAAGCCGGCAGATACGCAGTATTTT
TRBV12-3/TRBV12-4	many	-	TRBJ2-3	CASRTTGGLTDTQYF	TGTGCCAGCAGAACCACGGGGGGCCTAACAGATACGCAGTATTTT
TRBV6-6	-	-	TRBJ1-5	CASSYVSDQPQHF	TGTGCCAGCAGTTACGTCAGTGATCAGCCCCAGCATTTT
TRBV29-1	many	-	TRBJ2-7	CSVGDLYEQYF	TGCAGCGTGGGGGACCTCTACGAGCAGTACTTC
TRBV7-3	-	TRBD2	TRBJ2-3	CASSPMETSLRKGDTQYF	TGTGCCAGCAGCCCTATGGAGACTAGCCTAAGGAAGGGAGATACGCAGTATTTT
TRBV2	many	-	TRBJ2-7	CASRAARGYYEQYF	TGTGCCAGCAGGGCAGCTAGGGGTTACTACGAGCAGTACTTC
TRBV5-1	-	TRBD1	TRBJ2-7	CASSWGQGLSYEQYF	TGCGCCAGCAGCTGGGGACAGGGACTCTCCTACGAGCAGTACTTC
TRBV5-1	few	-	TRBJ2-7	CASSSEGLHEQYF	TGCGCCAGCAGCTCGGAAGGGCTTCACGAGCAGTACTTC
TRBV18	-	TRBD2	TRBJ2-7	CASSPPGAGGSYEQYF	TGTGCCAGCTCACCACCTGGGGCGGGAGGCTCCTACGAGCAGTACTTC
TRBV30	few	-	TRBJ2-3	CAWSMPDTQYF	TGTGCCTGGAGTATGCCAGATACGCAGTATTTT
TRBV6-1	few	-	TRBJ2-3	CASSLMGQYTDTQYF	TGTGCCAGCAGCCTGATGGGGCAGTACACAGATACGCAGTATTTT
TRBV5-1	-	TRBD2	TRBJ2-1	CASSLYRLAGAQSYNEQFF	TGCGCCAGCAGCTTGTATCGACTAGCGGGAGCTCAGTCCTACAATGAGCAGTTCTTC
TRBV25-1	-	TRBD2	TRBJ2-3	CASSVAGAVADTQYF	TGTGCCAGCAGTGTAGCGGGAGCGGTCGCAGATACGCAGTATTTT
TRBV7-9	-	-	TRBJ1-2	CASSYQQHGYTF	TGTGCCAGCAGCTACCAACAGCATGGCTACACCTTC
TRBV10-3	few	TRBD2	TRBJ2-1	CAITLTSGSSYNEQFF	TGTGCCATCACCCTGACTAGCGGGAGCTCCTACAATGAGCAGTTCTTC
TRBV5-1	few	-	TRBJ2-1	CASSLARDWGNEQFF	TGCGCCAGCAGCTTGGCGCGGGATTGGGGGAATGAGCAGTTCTTC
TRBV7-8	many	TRBD1	TRBJ2-3	CASSFGTASTDTQYF	TGTGCCAGCAGCTTCGGGACAGCTAGCACAGATACGCAGTATTTT
TRBV5-1	-	TRBD2	TRBJ2-7	CASFPGLAGYTRPYEQYF	TGCGCCAGCTTTCCCGGACTAGCGGGATACACCAGACCCTACGAGCAGTACTTC